This T cell receptor (beta chain) was sequenced during a study of STAT5B mutations in CD4+ large granular lymphocyte leukemia. A few counts support this clone. Its antigen is as yet unknown. Broader study findings: CD4-sorted patient repertoires seemed more clonal than healthy CD4+ repertoires. No patients shared main leukemic clonotypes, though 25% to 30% appeared at low frequency elsewhere. Compared with healthy controls (2/35), patient top clones favored TRBV06 (8/27).

The assay was run at survey level. Assay used: immunoSEQ multiplex PCR; TCRdb lists only in-frame clones, some missing. Of 30,000 or so clones in the sample, 70% to 85% are singletons; the top ten hold 2.1%. The J segment lost 5 bases and the V segment lost 4 bases, leaving 10 bases of the junction unmatched. The CDR3 extends over 16 amino acids. Per the germline V gene, CDR1 is SGHNT and CDR2 is YYREEE (reference sequence). The rearrangement uses TRBV5-4 and TRBJ2-1, with 9 bases that match TRBD1. This sequence originates from a human donor in good health. Sequencing used CD4+ T cells from blood buffy coats. The CDR3 coding sequence is TGTGCCAGCAGCAGACTGGGGACAGGGCCCAACAATGAGCAGTTCTTC. Translating gives CASSRLGTGPNNEQFF.